This T cell receptor (beta chain) emerged from a study of CD8 T cells in ankylosing spondylitis. Overall study results and limits: Clones linked to disease were reported to show significant enrichment in matched ankylosing spondylitis synovial fluid. Those disease-linked clones were CD8+; they were also relatively rare in peripheral blood. Within ankylosing spondylitis blood, a TCR beta motif made up of several highly homologous variants appeared to be characteristic. In synovial fluid and blood from reactive arthritis, some motif variants were previously reported.

As concerns this clonotype: The antigen remains undetermined.

The CDR3 is 15 residues long. Germline assignment: CDR1 SGHRS and CDR2 YFSETQ. V was trimmed by 2 bases and J by 0 bases, leaving 9 bases between them. In making TCR beta libraries, quantitative 5'-RACE with molecular barcodes was used. TCRdb used MiXCR to reprocess the 5' RACE reads, holding one entry per CDR3 protein. The repertoire consists of fewer than 450,000 distinct CDR3 sequences, with about 15% occurring once and the leading ten covering 1%. The sequenced sample was blood, either unsorted or a sorted T cell fraction (not recorded which). The chain is built from TRBV5-1 and TRBJ2-1; D gene ambiguous. The clonotype comes from a male donor with ankylosing spondylitis. The CDR3 protein is CASSFDGDSYNEQFF. The CDR3 DNA reads TGCGCCAGCAGCTTCGACGGAGACTCCTACAATGAGCAGTTCTTC.